This T cell receptor beta chain stems from a study of cytomegalovirus exposure and HLA in healthy donors. Turning to the study itself: Ancestry clustering placed about 86% of roughly 400 genotyped donors in the Caucasian-associated cluster. Whole-study results and caveats: As a later analysis showed, a missense DCLRE1C variant was linked to trimming of TCR beta V- and J-genes.

From germline, CDR1 is SGDLS and CDR2 YYNGEE. This CDR3 comprises 18 residues. V was pared by 4 bases and J by 0 bases, with 20 bases between. Concerning this clone: Its cognate antigen is unknown.

Primers included in the PCR were 60 Vbeta and 13 Jbeta primers. Clones were read by immunoSEQ multiplex PCR, and TCRdb kept only the in-frame ones, dropping some. The sample holds under 300,000 clones, around 81% seen once. Sequenced: PBMCs. This clonotype originated in a woman aged 60-75 years in good health and CMV-seropositive. The chain employs TRBV9 and TRBJ1-3; tentatively, D is TRBD1 (5 bases). The DNA of the CDR3 is TGTGCCAGCAGCCCATCCCCGGGGGGTCCCAGCTCTGGAAACACCATATATTTT. This translates into CASSPSPGGPSSGNTIYF.